The 27 T cell receptor beta chains below were found in one sample sequenced in a study of CXCR3-negative and CXCR3-positive naive CD8 T cells. Study outcomes and limitations: CXCR3-positive naive cells carried more hydrophobic TRB CDR3s than CXCR3-negative ones.

The antigens of these receptors remain unknown. It was by 5' RACE with UMI labels that the TRB cDNA libraries were prepared. With the 5' RACE reads reprocessed, TCRdb shows one record per CDR3 protein and no DNA. This sample's table has 6,400 or so distinct CDR3 sequences. Sequencing used naive CXCR3+ CD8+ T cells from blood. Subset here: CD45RO-CCR7+CD27+CD95- naive CD8+ T cells expressing CXCR3 (TNR3+). These receptors were taken from a human donor in good health. Some clones in this sample may be carry-over from other donors' samples.

V is TRBV12-3 or TRBV12-4 and J is TRBJ2-7; TCRdb's D call, TRBD2, is unchecked because there is no DNA. The CDR3 spans 13 residues. CDR3 protein: CASSGRGLYEQYF.

The gene calls are TRBV20-1 and TRBJ1-4; TCRdb names TRBD1, which stays unverified in the absence of DNA. The length of the CDR3 is 17 residues. In germline, CDR1 is DFQATT, CDR2 SNEGSKA (reference sequence). The CDR3 sequence: CSARDSKQGAANEKLFF.

This chain joins TRBV27 and TRBJ2-1; TCRdb selects TRBD2, and the lack of DNA leaves this call unchecked. Germline V gene data show CDR1 as MNHEY and CDR2 as SMNVEV (reference sequence). CDR3 length: 14 amino acids. CDR3 region: CASSLKGLPYEQFF.

By frequency, this clonotype registers medium-sized. This chain joins TRBV27 and TRBJ1-1. There are 12 residues in the CDR3. The germline V gene has CDR1 MNHEY and CDR2 SMNVEV (reference sequence). This CDR3 reads CASSFWGSQAFF.

This chain links TRBV4-1 with TRBJ2-7; TCRdb calls TRBD2, which cannot be checked without DNA. CDR3 length equals 16 residues. Germline V CDR1 and CDR2: MGHRA, YSYEKL. CDR3 amino acids: CASSQVGTSAYYEQYF.

This chain joins TRBV29-1 and TRBJ2-2; TCRdb's D gene call, TRBD2, goes unchecked for lack of DNA. The CDR3 length is 14 residues. Per germline, CDR1 SQVTM and CDR2 ANQGSEA. CDR3 protein: CSAGGTSGHRELFF.

The chain combines TRBV29-1 with TRBJ2-7; TCRdb reports TRBD1, a call that lacks DNA to check it against. The CDR3 loop spans 15 amino acids. Germline-derived CDR1 and CDR2 are SQVTM and ANQGSEA. CDR3: CSVVGSPINPYEQYF.

The CDR3 here is CASQSMGLQETQYF. V gene TRBV27 combines with J gene TRBJ2-5; TCRdb designates TRBD2, a call that cannot be tested without DNA. Germline CDR1 and CDR2: MNHEY and SMNVEV (reference sequence). The CDR3 totals 14 residues.

The chain couples TRBV2 to TRBJ2-1; absent DNA, TCRdb's TRBD1 call cannot be checked. The CDR3 has 15 residues. Germline V lookup: CDR1 SNHLY, CDR2 FYNNEI. CDR3 sequence reads: CASSYGTYDDNEQFF.

The chain uses TRBV29-1 and TRBJ1-2; TCRdb picks TRBD1, but there is no DNA to check that call. Looked up from germline, CDR1 is SQVTM and CDR2 is ANQGSEA. This CDR3 contains 14 residues. The CDR3 here is CSVLGQGFNYGYTF.

Frequency places this clonotype as medium-sized. The rearrangement uses TRBV7-9 and TRBJ2-7; TCRdb designates TRBD1, a call that cannot be tested without DNA. CDR1 is SEHNR, CDR2 FQNEAQ, per germline (reference sequence). This CDR3 contains 18 residues. The CDR3 spells CASSSDSFPGHGVGEQYF. Supplemented by reference TRBV7-9 and TRBJ2-7, the full variable domain reads DTGVSQNPRHKITKRGQNVTFRCDPISEHNRLYWYRQTLGQGPEFLTYFQNEAQLEKSRLLSDRFSAERPKGSFSTLEIQRTEQGDSAMYLCASSSDSFPGHGVGEQYFGPGTRLTVT.

This chain joins TRBV25-1 and TRBJ2-5. The CDR3 is made up of 14 amino acids. The germline V gene encodes CDR1 MGHDK and CDR2 SYGVNS. This chain's CDR3 is CASSEDVYLGTQYF.

The chain has TRBV11-1 and TRBJ2-1. This CDR3 is built from 12 residues. Germline V gene sequence: CDR1 SGHAT, CDR2 FQDESV (reference sequence). This chain's CDR3 is CASSLVGNEQFF.

The V and J genes are TRBV7-9 and TRBJ2-3; TCRdb gives TRBD2 as the D gene, but with no DNA this cannot be confirmed. The CDR3 has 13 residues. Germline-derived CDR1 and CDR2 are SEHNR and FQNEAQ (reference sequence). This CDR3 reads CASRNALSDTQYF.

This chain joins TRBV29-1 and TRBJ1-1; with no DNA, the TCRdb D assignment of TRBD1 cannot be verified. The germline CDR1 and CDR2 sequences are SQVTM and ANQGSEA. The CDR3 runs to 12 residues. CDR3 loop: CSVEDRPGEAFF.

V is TRBV6-5 and J is TRBJ1-2; checking the TCRdb D call of TRBD1 is not possible without DNA. Germline V CDR1 and CDR2: MNHEY, SVGAGI. This CDR3 spans 12 amino acids. The CDR3: CASSWEGNGYTF.

The genes are TRBV7-9 and TRBJ1-4; TCRdb's D call of TRBD1 is untestable without DNA. The CDR3 runs to 16 residues. CDR1 is SEHNR and CDR2 is FQNEAQ in the germline V gene (reference sequence). CDR3 protein: CASSQRTGGIHEKLFF.

The genes are TRBV11-2 and TRBJ2-7. CDR1 SGHAT and CDR2 FQNNGV come from the germline V gene. This CDR3 is built from 16 residues. This CDR3 reads CASSFTPIESPGEQYF.

The genes are TRBV11-2 and TRBJ1-1; no DNA is available, so the TRBD1 call from TCRdb remains unchecked. Germline assignment: CDR1 SGHAT and CDR2 FQNNGV. This CDR3 contains 13 residues. The CDR3 reads CASRGQGITEAFF.

The J gene is TRBJ2-7, the V gene TRBV7-9. The CDR3 has 15 residues. Germline CDR1 is SEHNR and CDR2 is FQNEAQ (reference sequence). CDR3 loop: CASSRLTEIPYEQYF. The variable domain in full, with the rest retrieved from reference TRBV7-9 and TRBJ2-7, is DTGVSQNPRHKITKRGQNVTFRCDPISEHNRLYWYRQTLGQGPEFLTYFQNEAQLEKSRLLSDRFSAERPKGSFSTLEIQRTEQGDSAMYLCASSRLTEIPYEQYFGPGTRLTVT.

The chain carries TRBV11-2 and TRBJ2-3; absent DNA, TCRdb's TRBD2 call cannot be checked. Germline V gene data show CDR1 as SGHAT and CDR2 as FQNNGV. CDR3 length: 16 residues. This CDR3 is CASSQIAGSSTDTQYF.

The V call is TRBV29-1, the J call TRBJ2-7. The CDR3 is 13 residues long. Germline CDR1 and CDR2: SQVTM and ANQGSEA. Here the CDR3 reads CSVEVATPYEQYF.

This rearrangement joins TRBV7-3 to TRBJ1-1. This CDR3 spans 13 amino acids. Germline CDR1 reads SGHTA; CDR2 reads FQGTGA. This CDR3 reads CASSENSLDSAFF.

This chain links TRBV5-1 with TRBJ2-1; TCRdb names TRBD1, which stays unverified in the absence of DNA. Germline V lookup: CDR1 SGHRS, CDR2 YFSETQ. CDR3 size: 15 residues. CDR3: CASSLHRGLVNEQFF. The full variable domain, rest sourced from reference TRBV5-1 and TRBJ2-1, is KAGVTQTPRYLIKTRGQQVTLSCSPISGHRSVSWYQQTPGQGLQFLFEYFSETQRNKGNFPGRFSGRQFSNSRSEMNVSTLELGDSALYLCASSLHRGLVNEQFFGPGTRLTVL.

Its frequency marks this clonotype as medium-sized. This sequence joins TRBV29-1 and TRBJ2-3. This CDR3 has 15 amino acids. CDR1 is SQVTM, CDR2 ANQGSEA, per germline. CDR3 sequence reads: CSVTLSRTDTDTQYF.

The CDR3 reads CASSFPSGSPLHF. This chain links TRBV28 with TRBJ1-6. Germline values: CDR1 MDHEN, CDR2 SYDVKM. The CDR3 is 13 amino acids.

V gene TRBV10-2 combines with J gene TRBJ2-7; without DNA, the TCRdb call of TRBD2 cannot be checked. The CDR3 spans 14 residues. CDR1 and CDR2 (germline): WSHSY, SAAADI. CDR3 in amino acids: CASSDSNRRDEQYF.